Listed below are T cell receptor beta chains from one sample, sequenced in a study of blood T cell repertoires in COVID-19. Profiling relied on immunoSEQ multiplex PCR, and the TCRdb table lists in-frame clones only, not all of them. This sample has 70,000 to 95,000 clones, with 91% found just once. Sequencing was carried out using peripheral blood. The receptors were gathered from a man in his forties or fifties with COVID-19, enrolled during active disease. Each CDR3 is given with its conserved first and last residue. The order of the fields is D gene, J gene, V gene, clone size, CDR3 DNA, CDR3 protein. A D gene is named only where the DNA matches it firmly. Clone size is shown for a subset of rows, as once, few, many or a class of expanded clone.

NA	TRBJ1-2	TRBV5-1	NA	TGCGCCAGCAGCCGTAGCCCGGGGGGCGCGGACTATGGCTACACCTTC	CASSRSPGGADYGYTF
NA	TRBJ2-2	TRBV18	once	TGTGCCAGCTCACGAAGACCAGGGCCCGGGGAGCTGTTTTTT	CASSRRPGPGELFF
TRBD1	TRBJ2-5	TRBV5-8	once	TGTGCCAGCAGATCGGGACAGGGGGAATGGGAGACCCAGTACTTC	CASRSGQGEWETQYF
NA	TRBJ2-1	TRBV4-3	NA	TGCGCCAGCAGCCAAGGGACTCCGGCGGATGAGCAGTTCTTC	CASSQGTPADEQFF
TRBD2	TRBJ2-2	TRBV9	NA	TGTGCCAGCAGCGTATCTCCAGCGGGAGCCACCGGGGAGCTGTTTTTT	CASSVSPAGATGELFF
NA	TRBJ2-5	TRBV21-1	NA	TGTGCCAGCAGCAAATCGGACTCCCGGGGGAGCCAGTACTTC	CASSKSDSRGSQYF
NA	TRBJ2-1	TRBV10-2	NA	TGCGCCAGCAGTCCGAGGGCCTACAATGAGCAGTTCTTC	CASSPRAYNEQFF
TRBD1	TRBJ2-5	TRBV6-5	NA	TGTGCCAGCAGTTACTGGGGACAGGGAAAGACCCAGTACTTC	CASSYWGQGKTQYF
TRBD1	TRBJ2-2	TRBV29-1	NA	TGCAGCGTTGGGGTGGACAGGCAGAACACCGGGGAGCTGTTTTTT	CSVGVDRQNTGELFF
TRBD2	TRBJ2-1	TRBV9	once	TGTGCCAGCAGCGGAAAACCGGGACTAGGAGTGGGAAATGAGCAGTTCTTC	CASSGKPGLGVGNEQFF
TRBD1	TRBJ1-2	TRBV6-6	NA	TGTGCCAGCAGTTTGAGACAGGGGGGGATACTCCATGGCTACACCTTC	CASSLRQGGILHGYTF
NA	TRBJ2-3	TRBV10-3	NA	TGTGCCATCAGTGATGGTAGCGGGACAGCCACAGATACGCAGTATTTT	CAISDGSGTATDTQYF
TRBD1	TRBJ2-5	TRBV3-1/TRBV3-2	NA	TGTGCCAGCAGCCAAGGAGGGACAGGGGGGAGCAAGACCCAGTACTTC	CASSQGGTGGSKTQYF
NA	TRBJ2-3	TRBV4-1	NA	TGCGCCGTCCGGGCTAGCGCTGAAACGACGCAGTATTTT	CAVRASAETTQYF
TRBD2	TRBJ2-7	TRBV14	NA	TGTGCCAGCAGCCAAGCCAGCGGGAGTTACGAGCAGTACTTC	CASSQASGSYEQYF
TRBD2	TRBJ2-3	TRBV4-1	NA	TGCGCCAGCAGCCAAGGACTAGCGGCCACAGATACGCAGTATTTT	CASSQGLAATDTQYF
NA	TRBJ2-7	TRBV25-1	NA	TGTGCCAGCAGTGTGGGGGGTTCCTACGAGCAGTACTTC	CASSVGGSYEQYF
TRBD2	TRBJ2-3	TRBV5-1	NA	TGCGCCAGCAGCCAAGCGGGAGGGGATGATACGCAGTATTTT	CASSQAGGDDTQYF
TRBD2	TRBJ2-5	TRBV2	NA	TGTGCCAGCCCTTGGACTAGCGGGACACAGGAGACCCAGTACTTC	CASPWTSGTQETQYF
NA	TRBJ1-4	TRBV28	NA	TGTGCCAGCACCCAGAATGAAAAACTGTTTTTT	CASTQNEKLFF
TRBD2	TRBJ2-1	TRBV6-1	NA	TGTGCCAGCAGTGAAATAGCGGGAGCTTACAATGAGCAGTTCTTC	CASSEIAGAYNEQFF
TRBD1	TRBJ1-6	TRBV4-3	NA	TGCGCCAGCAGCCAAGGACAGGGTAATTCACCCCTCCACTTT	CASSQGQGNSPLHF
TRBD1	TRBJ2-7	TRBV2	NA	TGTGCCAGGGGGACAGGGAGTTCCTACGAGCAGTACTTC	CARGTGSSYEQYF
TRBD1	TRBJ2-1	TRBV5-8	NA	TGTGCCAGCAGCTTCGGGACAGGGGACTACAATGAGCAGTTCTTC	CASSFGTGDYNEQFF
TRBD1	TRBJ2-1	TRBV4-1	NA	TGCGCCAGCAGCCTGGGACAGGGGGGTGCTGAGCAGTTCTTC	CASSLGQGGAEQFF
TRBD1	TRBJ1-5	TRBV9	NA	TGTGCCAGCAGCGTAGGTTCCGGGACAGGGAATCAGCCCCAGCATTTT	CASSVGSGTGNQPQHF
NA	TRBJ1-6	TRBV2	once	TGTGCCAGCAGTGATAGCGGGGAAGGCCTTTATTCACCCCTCCACTTT	CASSDSGEGLYSPLHF
TRBD2	TRBJ2-5	TRBV9	NA	TGTGCCAGCAGCCGCGGACTAGCGGGAGTCTACCAAGAGACCCAGTACTTC	CASSRGLAGVYQETQYF
NA	TRBJ2-2	TRBV2	once	TGTGCCAGCAGTCATGGAACAGCCACCGGGGAGCTGTTTTTT	CASSHGTATGELFF
NA	TRBJ2-2	TRBV11-2	NA	TGTGCCAGCAGCTACTCGACGGGTGGGGAGCTGTTTTTT	CASSYSTGGELFF
TRBD2	TRBJ2-1	TRBV19	NA	TGTGCCAGTAGGACAACTAGCGGGAGGAGGAATGAGCAGTTCTTC	CASRTTSGRRNEQFF
TRBD2	TRBJ2-7	TRBV30	NA	TGTGCCTGGAGTGCCCTAGCGGGAGGTTACGAGCAGTACTTC	CAWSALAGGYEQYF
TRBD1	TRBJ1-5	TRBV5-5	NA	TGTGCCAGCAGCTTGGGGGGTCCACAGGGGAATCAGCCCCAGCATTTT	CASSLGGPQGNQPQHF
NA	TRBJ2-3	TRBV27	NA	TGTGCCAGCCCTAGGAGGGCGGAGGCCCAGCCCACAGATACGCAGTATTTT	CASPRRAEAQPTDTQYF
TRBD2	TRBJ2-1	TRBV4-3	NA	TGCGCCAGCAGCCAAGTTTCGACTAGCGGTTACAATGAGCAGTTCTTC	CASSQVSTSGYNEQFF
TRBD1	TRBJ2-1	TRBV7-8	NA	TGTGCCAGCAGCTTAGGTGAGACAGGGCCCCTCCACTACAATGAGCAGTTCTTC	CASSLGETGPLHYNEQFF
TRBD1	TRBJ2-1	TRBV28	NA	TGTGCCAGCAGACCTCCCGGGACAGGGGGGAAGTACAATGAGCAGTTCTTC	CASRPPGTGGKYNEQFF
NA	TRBJ2-3	TRBV29-1	NA	TGCAGCGTTGAGCAGGGCACAGATACGCAGTATTTT	CSVEQGTDTQYF
TRBD2	TRBJ2-1	TRBV24-1	NA	TGTGCCACCAGTGATTTGCGTCTAGCGGGAAGGAATGAGCAGTTCTTC	CATSDLRLAGRNEQFF
TRBD2	TRBJ2-1	TRBV28	NA	TGTGCCAGCAGTCAACCCCGACTAGCTAAGAATGAGCAGTTCTTC	CASSQPRLAKNEQFF
TRBD1	TRBJ1-6	TRBV9	NA	TGTGCCAGCAGCGTAGGACAGGGTCGGAGTTCACCCCTCCACTTT	CASSVGQGRSSPLHF
TRBD2	TRBJ2-1	TRBV10-3	NA	TGTGCCATCAGATGGACTAGCGGGAATGAGCAGTTCTTC	CAIRWTSGNEQFF
NA	TRBJ2-5	TRBV19	NA	TGTGCCAGTAGTATTGAGGGCCAAGAGACCCAGTACTTC	CASSIEGQETQYF
NA	TRBJ1-2	TRBV28	NA	TGTGCCAGCAGTCCATCAGCGGGGGAGGTCCATGGCTACACCTTC	CASSPSAGEVHGYTF
TRBD2	TRBJ2-5	TRBV6-5	NA	TGTGCCAGCAGTCTAGCGGGAGTGGAGACCCAGTACTTC	CASSLAGVETQYF
NA	TRBJ1-1	TRBV18	NA	TGTGCCAGCTCACGGGTAGGCCGGGACACTGAAGCTTTCTTT	CASSRVGRDTEAFF